This T cell receptor beta chain derives from a study of cytomegalovirus exposure and HLA in healthy donors. Study information: Researchers previously reported finding roughly 120 million unique TCR beta sequences from about 179 million T cells.

The CDR3 length is 15 residues. From germline, CDR1 is SGDLS and CDR2 YYNGEE. V was cut by 3 bases and J by 2 bases, with 13 bases left in between. The study sampled nominally healthy donors, though unrecorded immune exposures were likely. Researchers ran the PCR with 60 Vbeta and 13 Jbeta primers. Assay used: immunoSEQ multiplex PCR; TCRdb lists only in-frame clones, some missing. The data contain 95,000 to 120,000 clones, around 77% of them singletons. The TCR originated in a woman aged 25-40 years in good health and CMV-seropositive. The chain is built from TRBV9 and TRBJ2-3; tentatively, D is TRBD2 (6 bases). The sample comprised PBMCs. The CDR3 DNA follows: TGTGCCAGCAGCGCCCTACTAGCTGACACAGATACGCAGTATTTT. Amino acids: CASSALLADTDTQYF.